The rows below give T cell receptor beta chains drawn from one sample of a study of blood T cell repertoires in COVID-19. Sequencing was performed with immunoSEQ multiplex PCR; in TCRdb, only in-frame clones are kept and a portion is missing. The repertoire holds about 220,000 clones, with 84% as singletons. Input material: peripheral blood. The receptors come from a man aged 25-45 years with active or convalescent COVID-19. The CDR3 runs from the conserved cysteine through the conserved F or W. Each record gives: V gene, D gene, J gene, clone size, CDR3 DNA, CDR3 protein. The D gene is left open where the match is weak. Size is stated for part of the rows, as once, few or many counts, or as a class when the clone is expanded.

TRBV5-1,TRBD1,TRBJ1-2,once,TGCGCCAGCGCGCAGGGGGACAGTTATGGCTACACCTTC,CASAQGDSYGYTF
TRBV7-3,TRBD1,TRBJ2-5,NA,TGTGCCAGCAGCAATCCTGGGACAGGGGGCGCGGAGACCCAGTACTTC,CASSNPGTGGAETQYF
TRBV9,TRBD2,TRBJ2-1,NA,TGTGCCAGCAGCGTCCGACTAGCGGGGGGGAAATACAATGAGCAGTTCTTC,CASSVRLAGGKYNEQFF
TRBV6-1,NA,TRBJ2-5,NA,TGTGCCAGCAGTGTAGGGGCCTCGGCCTCCCAAGAGACCCAGTACTTC,CASSVGASASQETQYF
TRBV3-1/TRBV3-2,NA,TRBJ1-3,NA,TGTGCCAGCAGCCAAGTGGGAGTCTCTGGAAACACCATATATTTT,CASSQVGVSGNTIYF
TRBV21-1,NA,TRBJ1-6,NA,TGTGCCAGCAGACCCCAGTCAGCGGCCTATAATTCACCCCTCCACTTT,CASRPQSAAYNSPLHF
TRBV2,TRBD1,TRBJ2-7,NA,TGTGCCAGCCTATCCGGGACAGGCCCCTACGAGCAGTACTTC,CASLSGTGPYEQYF
TRBV19,NA,TRBJ1-5,NA,TGTGCCAGTACCCACCGGGGGAATCAGCCCCAGCATTTT,CASTHRGNQPQHF
TRBV19,NA,TRBJ2-7,NA,TGTGCCAGTAGTACAGGGGTTGAGCAGTACTTC,CASSTGVEQYF
TRBV6-5,TRBD2,TRBJ2-5,NA,TGTGCCAGCAGTTCCCCTAGCGGCCAGTACTTC,CASSSPSGQYF
TRBV7-2,NA,TRBJ2-5,NA,TGTGCCAGCAGCTTTGGCGGGGTACAAGAGACCCAGTACTTC,CASSFGGVQETQYF
TRBV6-2/TRBV6-3,NA,TRBJ1-1,once,TGTGCCAGCAGTTACAGGCGGGGTTTTGAAGCTTTCTTT,CASSYRRGFEAFF
TRBV3-1/TRBV3-2,TRBD2,TRBJ2-7,NA,TGTGCCAGCAGCCAAGCCGGGACTAGCGGGTACGAGCAGTACTTC,CASSQAGTSGYEQYF
TRBV7-8,NA,TRBJ2-7,once,TGTGCCAGCAGCACTCGAACCTACGAGCAGTACTTC,CASSTRTYEQYF
TRBV5-8,NA,TRBJ1-6,NA,TGTGCCAGCACCCAAACCCGGGGTTGGGAGCGACCCCTCCACTTT,CASTQTRGWERPLHF
TRBV10-1,TRBD2,TRBJ2-3,NA,TGCGCCAGCAGTGCCGGGGGGAGCACAGATACGCAGTATTTT,CASSAGGSTDTQYF
TRBV5-1,NA,TRBJ1-4,NA,TGCGCCAGCACTGGAGGGGTCGATCACACTAATGAAAAACTGTTTTTT,CASTGGVDHTNEKLFF
TRBV11-2,TRBD2,TRBJ2-7,NA,TGTGCCAGCAGCCGGACTAGCGCGACAACCTACGAGCAGTACTTC,CASSRTSATTYEQYF
TRBV7-7,TRBD2,TRBJ2-2,few,TGTGCCAGCACCCCTAGGCGGGGGGGCACCGGGGAGCTGTTTTTT,CASTPRRGGTGELFF
TRBV24-1,TRBD1,TRBJ1-2,NA,TGTGCCACCAGTGACGGGACAGGGTTTTATGGCTACACCTTC,CATSDGTGFYGYTF
TRBV28,NA,TRBJ1-1,NA,TGTGCCAGCAGTTCCTACAGAGGGAGGGCTTTCTTT,CASSSYRGRAFF
TRBV10-3,TRBD2,TRBJ2-3,NA,TGTGCCATCAGACCCTCGGCGGGGGGCCTGAGGATTTTCACAGATACGCAGTATTTT,CAIRPSAGGLRIFTDTQYF
TRBV3-1/TRBV3-2,TRBD1,TRBJ1-5,NA,TGTGCCAGCAGACCACCGACAGGGGATCTCCAGCCCCAGCATTTT,CASRPPTGDLQPQHF
TRBV13,NA,TRBJ2-2,once,TGTGCCAGCAGCTTAGGGGCTAGCGCGAACACCGGGGAGCTGTTTTTT,CASSLGASANTGELFF
TRBV27,TRBD1,TRBJ1-2,NA,TGTGCCACCTCCTCCGGGACAGGGTACGGCTACACCTTC,CATSSGTGYGYTF
TRBV6-5,TRBD1,TRBJ2-3,NA,TGTGCCAGCAGACCCGGGACAGGCTATATAGATACGCAGTATTTT,CASRPGTGYIDTQYF
TRBV29-1,NA,TRBJ1-5,NA,TGCAGCGTTGAAACAGACAATCAGCCCCAGCATTTT,CSVETDNQPQHF
TRBV20-1,TRBD1,TRBJ1-1,NA,TGCAGTGCCCTCAGGGGGCCTGAAGCTTTCTTT,CSALRGPEAFF
TRBV7-9,NA,TRBJ2-7,NA,TGTGCCAGCAGCTTAAGGACAGCCATCCTGGGCGAGCAGTACTTC,CASSLRTAILGEQYF
TRBV27,TRBD2,TRBJ2-1,NA,TGTGCCAGCCCGATCGGACTAGCGGGGAATGAGCAGTTCTTC,CASPIGLAGNEQFF
TRBV12-3/TRBV12-4,NA,TRBJ1-1,NA,TGTGCCAGCAGTTTACGAGAGAACACTGAAGCTTTCTTT,CASSLRENTEAFF
TRBV4-1,NA,TRBJ1-1,NA,TGCGCCAGCAGCCCACCAGGGTGGGTCACTGAAGCTTTCTTT,CASSPPGWVTEAFF
TRBV7-2,NA,TRBJ1-5,NA,TGTGCCAGCAGCTCGCGGAGCAATCAGCCCCAGCATTTT,CASSSRSNQPQHF
TRBV7-2,TRBD1,TRBJ1-3,NA,TGTGCCAGCAGAGACAGGGGGCCTGGAAACACCATATATTTT,CASRDRGPGNTIYF
TRBV5-1,TRBD1,TRBJ2-6,NA,TGCGCCAGCAGCTCAGGGGGTCTTGGGGCCAACGTCCTGACTTTC,CASSSGGLGANVLTF
TRBV5-8,TRBD2,TRBJ2-1,NA,TGTGCCAGCAGGCCTCTAGCGGGGGGGCGCTACGATGAGCAGTTCTTC,CASRPLAGGRYDEQFF
TRBV4-1,NA,TRBJ2-5,few,TGCGCCAGCAGCCAAGATGTTGGCAGAGACTTCGAGACCCAGTACTTC,CASSQDVGRDFETQYF
TRBV4-1,TRBD1,TRBJ1-3,NA,TGCGCCAGCAGCCAACCACAGGGGGGTTCTGGAAACACCATATATTTT,CASSQPQGGSGNTIYF
TRBV5-4,TRBD1,TRBJ1-4,NA,TGTGCCAGCAGCTTAGCCGGGACAGTTGAAAAACTGTTTTTT,CASSLAGTVEKLFF
TRBV3-1/TRBV3-2,TRBD1,TRBJ1-6,NA,TGTGCCAGCAGCCAAGAGGGACAGGGGAAATCACCCCTCCACTTT,CASSQEGQGKSPLHF
TRBV19,TRBD1,TRBJ1-1,NA,TGTGCCAGTAGGGATGGACAGGGACACACTGAAGCTTTCTTT,CASRDGQGHTEAFF
TRBV10-3,NA,TRBJ1-2,NA,TGTGCCATCAGTGAGACCCAGGGTGGAGGGACTAACTATGGCTACACCTTC,CAISETQGGGTNYGYTF
TRBV6-2/TRBV6-3,NA,TRBJ2-2,NA,TGTGCCAGCAGTCTGGTGGGGGGGCTCACCGGGGAGCTGTTTTTT,CASSLVGGLTGELFF
TRBV7-9,TRBD1,TRBJ2-7,NA,TGTGCCAGCAGCTTAGGACAGGGGGCCTACGAGCAGTACTTC,CASSLGQGAYEQYF
TRBV28,TRBD2,TRBJ2-7,NA,TGTGCCAGCAGTTCATTTAGCGGGGGGCCTTCCTACGAGCAGTACTTC,CASSSFSGGPSYEQYF
TRBV24-1,TRBD2,TRBJ2-1,NA,TGTGCCACCAGTGATTGGCGGGCCAAGGGACTAGGGCGAAGCTCCTACAATGAGCAGTTCTTC,CATSDWRAKGLGRSSYNEQFF
TRBV7-2,NA,TRBJ2-1,NA,TGTGCCAGCAGCTTAGAGGCAGGGGGGTCCTACAATGAGCAGTTCTTC,CASSLEAGGSYNEQFF
TRBV30,TRBD1,TRBJ1-5,NA,TGTGCCCGGGGACAGGGGAATCAGCCCCAGCATTTT,CARGQGNQPQHF
TRBV11-2,TRBD2,TRBJ2-7,NA,TGTGCCAGCAGACTATGGACTAGCGGTGCTACTGAGCAGTACTTC,CASRLWTSGATEQYF
TRBV6-5,TRBD1,TRBJ1-2,NA,TGTGCCAGCAGGGGGACAGGCAGTAACTATGGCTACACCTTC,CASRGTGSNYGYTF
TRBV19,NA,TRBJ2-3,NA,TGTGCCAGTAGTCCAGACACAGATACGCAGTATTTT,CASSPDTDTQYF
TRBV24-1,NA,TRBJ2-3,NA,TGTGCCACCAGTGTCAACCGCGGCGGCACAGATACGCAGTATTTT,CATSVNRGGTDTQYF
TRBV7-3,NA,TRBJ2-2,NA,TGTGCCAGCAGCTACTCTAGGAACACCGGGGAGCTGTTTTTT,CASSYSRNTGELFF
TRBV9,TRBD2,TRBJ2-2,NA,TGTGCCAGCAGCGCTAGCGGGGGGCATAACACCGGGGAGCTGTTTTTT,CASSASGGHNTGELFF
TRBV18,TRBD1,TRBJ2-7,NA,TGTGCCAGCTCACCCCGGGCGAGCGGGACAGGGTCCTACGAGCAGTACTTC,CASSPRASGTGSYEQYF